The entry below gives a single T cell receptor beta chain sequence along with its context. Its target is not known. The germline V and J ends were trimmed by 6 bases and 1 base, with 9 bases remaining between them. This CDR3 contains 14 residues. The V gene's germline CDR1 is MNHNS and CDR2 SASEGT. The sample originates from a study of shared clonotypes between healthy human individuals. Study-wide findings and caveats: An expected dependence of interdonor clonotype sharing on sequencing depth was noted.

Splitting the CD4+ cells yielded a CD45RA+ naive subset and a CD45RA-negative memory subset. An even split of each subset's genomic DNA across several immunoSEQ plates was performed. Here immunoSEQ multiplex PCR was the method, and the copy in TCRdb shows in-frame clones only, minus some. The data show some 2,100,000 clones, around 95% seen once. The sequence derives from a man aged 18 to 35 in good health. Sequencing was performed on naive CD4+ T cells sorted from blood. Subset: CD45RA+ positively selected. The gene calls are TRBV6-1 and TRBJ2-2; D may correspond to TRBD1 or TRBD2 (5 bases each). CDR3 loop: CASRGVWNTGELFF. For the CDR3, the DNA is TGTGCCAGCAGGGGGGTGTGGAACACCGGGGAGCTGTTTTTT.